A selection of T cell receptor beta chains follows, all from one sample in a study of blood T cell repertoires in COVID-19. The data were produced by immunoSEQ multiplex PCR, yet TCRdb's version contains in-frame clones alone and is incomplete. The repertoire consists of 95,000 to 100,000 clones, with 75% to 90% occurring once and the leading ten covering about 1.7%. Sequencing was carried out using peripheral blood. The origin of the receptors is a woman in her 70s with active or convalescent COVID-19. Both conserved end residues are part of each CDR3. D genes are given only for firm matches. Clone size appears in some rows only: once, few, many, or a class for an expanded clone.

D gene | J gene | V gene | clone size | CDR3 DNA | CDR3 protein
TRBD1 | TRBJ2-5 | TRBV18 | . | TGTGCCAGCTCCATCGACAGGGACCAGACCCAGTACTTC | CASSIDRDQTQYF
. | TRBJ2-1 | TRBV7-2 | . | TGTGCCAGCAGCCCCCCGGTGAATGAGCAGTTCTTC | CASSPPVNEQFF
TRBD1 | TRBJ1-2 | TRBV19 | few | TGTGCCAGTAGTTCACGGACAGGCCGATCTAACTATGGCTACACCTTC | CASSSRTGRSNYGYTF
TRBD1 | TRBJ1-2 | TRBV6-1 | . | TGTGCCAGCAGTGAAGGCGGGACAGGTTATGGCTACACCTTC | CASSEGGTGYGYTF
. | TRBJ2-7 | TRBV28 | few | TGTGCCAGCCGGTCCTTCTACGAGCAGTACTTC | CASRSFYEQYF
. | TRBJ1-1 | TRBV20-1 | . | TGCAGTGCTAGTCGGGGGGCTAAGACTGAAGCTTTCTTT | CSASRGAKTEAFF
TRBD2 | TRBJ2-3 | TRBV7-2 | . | TGTGCCAGCAGCTTAGCGGCCAGCGGGGGGGAGGATACGCAGTATTTT | CASSLAASGGEDTQYF
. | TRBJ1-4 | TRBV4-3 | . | TGCGCCAGCAGCCAACAGGGCGTCGGTAATGAAAAACTGTTTTTT | CASSQQGVGNEKLFF
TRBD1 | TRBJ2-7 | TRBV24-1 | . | TGTGCCACCAGTGACACCAGACAGGGGGGGTACGAGCAGTACTTC | CATSDTRQGGYEQYF
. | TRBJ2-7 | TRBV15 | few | TGTGCCACCAGCAGAGATCCGGGAGCTTACTACGAGCAGTACTTC | CATSRDPGAYYEQYF
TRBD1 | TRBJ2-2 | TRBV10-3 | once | TGTGCCATAAGACAGGGTAACACCGGGGAGCTGTTTTTT | CAIRQGNTGELFF
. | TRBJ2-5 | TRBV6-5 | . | TGTGCCAGCAGTTACCGGGAGACCCAGTACTTC | CASSYRETQYF
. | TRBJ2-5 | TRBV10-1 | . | TGCGCCAGCTGTGAGGGGAAACAGGGGACCCAGTACTTC | CASCEGKQGTQYF
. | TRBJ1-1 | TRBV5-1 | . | TGCGCCAGCAGCGAGTTGGGGGCTGGGACTGAAGCTTTCTTT | CASSELGAGTEAFF
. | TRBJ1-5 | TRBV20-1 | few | TGCAGTGCCAGTCTTTCGCCCGGACTCCGTCAGCCCCAGCATTTT | CSASLSPGLRQPQHF
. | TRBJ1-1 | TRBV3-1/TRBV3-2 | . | TGTGCCAGCAGTCCCCAGGGAAATACTGAAGCTTTCTTT | CASSPQGNTEAFF
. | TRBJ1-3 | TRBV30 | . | TGTGCCTGGACAGGGCCCGGAAACACCATATATTTT | CAWTGPGNTIYF
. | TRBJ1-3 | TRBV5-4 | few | TGTGCCAGCAGCCTAACGACAGGAGTCTCTGGAAACACCATATATTTT | CASSLTTGVSGNTIYF
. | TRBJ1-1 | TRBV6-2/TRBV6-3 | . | TGTGCCAGCAGTTACAAGAGTCCAGCTTTCTTT | CASSYKSPAFF
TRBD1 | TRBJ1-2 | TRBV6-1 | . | TGTGCCAGCAGTGAAGGGACAGGGACCTATGGCTACACCTTC | CASSEGTGTYGYTF
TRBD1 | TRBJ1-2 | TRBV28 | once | TGTGCCAGCAGTGGGACAGGGCGAGACTATGGCTACACCTTC | CASSGTGRDYGYTF